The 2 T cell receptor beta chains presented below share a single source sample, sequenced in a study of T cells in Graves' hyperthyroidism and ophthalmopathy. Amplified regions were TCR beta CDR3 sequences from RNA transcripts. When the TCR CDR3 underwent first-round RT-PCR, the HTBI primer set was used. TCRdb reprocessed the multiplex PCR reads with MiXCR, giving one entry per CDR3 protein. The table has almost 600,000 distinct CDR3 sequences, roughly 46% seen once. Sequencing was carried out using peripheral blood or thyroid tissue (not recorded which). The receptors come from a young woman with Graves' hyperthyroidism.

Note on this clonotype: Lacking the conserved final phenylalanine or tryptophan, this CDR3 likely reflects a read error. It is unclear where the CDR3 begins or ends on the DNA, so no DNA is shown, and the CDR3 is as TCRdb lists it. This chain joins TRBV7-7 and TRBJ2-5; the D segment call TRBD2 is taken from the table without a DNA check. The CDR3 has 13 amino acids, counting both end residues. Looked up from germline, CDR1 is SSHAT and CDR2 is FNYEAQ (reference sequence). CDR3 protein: CASSLRYLAGRNT.

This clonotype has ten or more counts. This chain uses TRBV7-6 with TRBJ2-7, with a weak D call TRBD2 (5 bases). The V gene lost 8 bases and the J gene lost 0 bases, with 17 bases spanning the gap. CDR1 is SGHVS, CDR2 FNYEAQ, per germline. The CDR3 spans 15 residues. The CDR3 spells CASSLGGSSSYEQYF. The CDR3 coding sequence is TGTGCCAGCTCCTTAGGAGGATCGAGCTCCTACGAGCAGTACTTC.